This T cell receptor (beta chain) was recovered during a study of blood T cell repertoires in COVID-19. Across the whole study: The United States, Italy and Spain were the sources of the acute and convalescent COVID-19 samples. Sources were T cells, B-cell-depleted T cells, or PBMCs; the material itself was cDNA or gDNA.

The assay was immunoSEQ multiplex PCR, and TCRdb's table has in-frame clones only and misses some. The sample has roughly 150,000 clones, about 85% seen once; the top ten hold approximately 4.3%. This clonotype was sampled from a woman in her 40s who had been exposed to COVID-19. Sequencing used PBMCs or T cells enriched from blood (not recorded which).

The CDR3 region is CASSYAGDRAYEQYF. CDR3 nucleotides: TGTGCCAGCAGTTACGCAGGGGACAGGGCTTACGAGCAGTACTTC. The chain combines TRBV6-5 with TRBJ2-7; 9 positions match TRBD1. Germline assignment: CDR1 MNHEY and CDR2 SVGAGI. The CDR3 spans 15 residues. With V trimmed by 2 bases and J by 4 bases, 6 bases remained unmatched.